This T cell receptor (beta chain) was sequenced in a study of patients and donors after allogeneic stem cell transplantation. One entry per CDR3 protein, called by TCRdb with MiXCR from the RT-PCR reads. The sample has 80,000 to 90,000 distinct CDR3 sequences, 40% to 60% seen once. This clonotype was seen many times. This CDR3 region has 16 residues. Germline V gene lookup returns CDR1 DFQATT and CDR2 SNEGSKA (reference sequence). Trimming stripped 3 bases from V and 4 bases from J, with 16 bases between. This clonotype originated in a human donor who was either an allogeneic HSCT recipient or a stem cell or donor lymphocyte infusion donor (not recorded which). It is not recorded whose cells these are; they may come from a transplant donor. The chain combines TRBV20-1 with TRBJ1-6; D possibly corresponds to TRBD1 (5 bases). The sample taken for sequencing was blood, either unsorted or a sorted T cell fraction (not recorded which). Written as DNA, the CDR3 is TGCAGTGCTAGTCAAGCAGGGACTTATTATAATTCACCCCTCCACTTT. It translates to CSASQAGTYYNSPLHF.